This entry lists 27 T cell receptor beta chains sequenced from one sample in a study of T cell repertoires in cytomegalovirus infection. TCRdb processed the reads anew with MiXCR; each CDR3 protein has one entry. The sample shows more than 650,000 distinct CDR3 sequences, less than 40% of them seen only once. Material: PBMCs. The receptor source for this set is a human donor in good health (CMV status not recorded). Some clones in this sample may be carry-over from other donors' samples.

The CDR3 loop is CASSHLADFYNEQFF. CDR3 DNA sequence: TGTGCCAGCAGTCATCTAGCGGATTTCTACAATGAGCAGTTCTTC. The V call is TRBV12-3 or TRBV12-4, the J call TRBJ2-1; 7 nucleotides align to TRBD2. The CDR3 has 15 amino acids. V trimming: 5 bases; J trimming: 3 bases; junction bases outside the gene matches: 7.

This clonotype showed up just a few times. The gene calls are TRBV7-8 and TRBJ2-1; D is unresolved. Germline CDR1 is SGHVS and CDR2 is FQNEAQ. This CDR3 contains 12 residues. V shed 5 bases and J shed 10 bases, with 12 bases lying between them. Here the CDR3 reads CASSPKTMEQFF. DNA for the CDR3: TGTGCCAGCAGCCCGAAGACCATGGAGCAGTTCTTC.

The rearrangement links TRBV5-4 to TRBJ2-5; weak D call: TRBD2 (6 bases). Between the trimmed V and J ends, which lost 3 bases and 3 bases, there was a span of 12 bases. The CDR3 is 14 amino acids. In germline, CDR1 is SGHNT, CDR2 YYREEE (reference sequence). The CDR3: CASSSSGVKETQYF. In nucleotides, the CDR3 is TGTGCCAGCAGCTCCTCGGGGGTAAAAGAGACCCAGTACTTC.

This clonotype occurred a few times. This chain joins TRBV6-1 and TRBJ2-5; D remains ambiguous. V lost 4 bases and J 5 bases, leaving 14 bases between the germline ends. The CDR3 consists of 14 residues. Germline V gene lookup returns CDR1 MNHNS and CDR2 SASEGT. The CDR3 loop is CASSVEKPKETQYF. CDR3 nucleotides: TGTGCCAGCAGTGTGGAAAAGCCGAAGGAGACCCAGTACTTC.

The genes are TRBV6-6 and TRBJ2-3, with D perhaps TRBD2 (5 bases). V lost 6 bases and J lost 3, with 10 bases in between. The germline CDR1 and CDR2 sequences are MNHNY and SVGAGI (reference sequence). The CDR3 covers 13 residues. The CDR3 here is CASSRRETDTQYF. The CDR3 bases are TGTGCCAGCAGCCGAAGGGAGACAGATACGCAGTATTTT.

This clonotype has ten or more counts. Here the CDR3 reads CASSFPQGGTNEKLFF. Written as DNA, the CDR3 is TGTGCCAGCAGTTTCCCCCAGGGTGGAACTAATGAAAAACTGTTTTTT. This rearrangement joins TRBV6-6 to TRBJ1-4; weak D call: TRBD1 (5 bases). V shed 4 bases and J shed 1 base, with 13 bases lying between them. Germline CDR1 MNHNY, CDR2 SVGAGI (reference sequence). The length of the CDR3 is 16 residues.

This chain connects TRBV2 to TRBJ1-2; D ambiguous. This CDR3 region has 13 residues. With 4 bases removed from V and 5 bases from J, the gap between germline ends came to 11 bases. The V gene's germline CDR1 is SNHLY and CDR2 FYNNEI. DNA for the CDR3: TGTGCCAGCAGTGGATCCGGGCTGTATGGCTACACCTTC. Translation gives CASSGSGLYGYTF.

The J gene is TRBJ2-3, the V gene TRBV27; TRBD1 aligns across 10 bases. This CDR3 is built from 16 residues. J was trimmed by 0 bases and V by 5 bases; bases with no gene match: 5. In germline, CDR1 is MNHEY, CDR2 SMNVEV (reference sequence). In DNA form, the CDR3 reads TGTGCCAGCAGTCCCCGGGACAGGGGAAGCACAGATACGCAGTATTTT. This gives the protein CASSPRDRGSTDTQYF.

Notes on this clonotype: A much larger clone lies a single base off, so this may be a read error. This chain's CDR3 is CASSLRKGARSQTQYF. CDR3 bases: TGTGCCAGCAGTTTGAGAAAGGGGGCGAGATCGCAGACCCAGTACTTC. The chain employs TRBV7-2 and TRBJ2-5; 7 nucleotides align to TRBD1. Per the germline V gene, CDR1 is SGHTA and CDR2 is FQGNSA. V trimming: 6 bases; J trimming: 6 bases; junction bases outside the gene matches: 16. CDR3 length: 16 amino acids.

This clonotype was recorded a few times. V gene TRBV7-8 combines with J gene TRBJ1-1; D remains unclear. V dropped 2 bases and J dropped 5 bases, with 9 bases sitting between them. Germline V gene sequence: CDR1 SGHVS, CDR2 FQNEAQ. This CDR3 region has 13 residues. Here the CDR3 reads CASSLIMGTEAFF. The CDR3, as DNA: TGTGCCAGCAGCTTAATCATGGGGACTGAAGCTTTCTTT.

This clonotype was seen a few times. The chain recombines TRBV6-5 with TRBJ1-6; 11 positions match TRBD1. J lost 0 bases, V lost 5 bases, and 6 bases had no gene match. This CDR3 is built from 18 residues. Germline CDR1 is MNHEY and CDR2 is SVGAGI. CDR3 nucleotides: TGTGCCAGCAGTGGACGGACAGGGGGCAGCTCCTATAATTCACCCCTCCACTTT. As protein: CASSGRTGGSSYNSPLHF.

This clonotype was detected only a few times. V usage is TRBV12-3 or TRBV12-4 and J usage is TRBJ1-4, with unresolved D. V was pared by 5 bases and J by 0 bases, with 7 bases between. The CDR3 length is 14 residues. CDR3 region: CASSPHATNEKLFF. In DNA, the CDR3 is TGTGCCAGCAGTCCTCATGCAACTAATGAAAAACTGTTTTTT.

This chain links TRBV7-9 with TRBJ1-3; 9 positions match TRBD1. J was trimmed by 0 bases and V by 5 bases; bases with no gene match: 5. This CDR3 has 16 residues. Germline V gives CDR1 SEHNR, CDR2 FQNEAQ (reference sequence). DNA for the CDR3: TGTGCCAGCAGCGGAGGACAGGGGCACTCTGGAAACACCATATATTTT. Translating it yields CASSGGQGHSGNTIYF.

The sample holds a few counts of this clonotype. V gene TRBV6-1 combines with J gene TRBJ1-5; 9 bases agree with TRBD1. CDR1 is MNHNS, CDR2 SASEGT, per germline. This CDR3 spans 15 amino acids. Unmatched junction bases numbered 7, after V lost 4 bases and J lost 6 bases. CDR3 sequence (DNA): TGTGCCAGCAGTGGGACGGACAGGGGCGTTCAGCCCCAGCATTTT. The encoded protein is CASSGTDRGVQPQHF.

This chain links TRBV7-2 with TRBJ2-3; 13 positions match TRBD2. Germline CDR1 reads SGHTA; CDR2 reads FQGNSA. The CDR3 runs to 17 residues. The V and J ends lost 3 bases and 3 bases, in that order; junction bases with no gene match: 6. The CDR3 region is CASSLPQGLAGTDTQYF. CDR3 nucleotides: TGTGCCAGCAGCTTGCCGCAGGGACTAGCGGGAACAGATACGCAGTATTTT.

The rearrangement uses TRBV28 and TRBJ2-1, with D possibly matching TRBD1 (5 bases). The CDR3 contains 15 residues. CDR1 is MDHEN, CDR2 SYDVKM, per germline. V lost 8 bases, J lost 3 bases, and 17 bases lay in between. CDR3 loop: CASRPTGPIYNEQFF. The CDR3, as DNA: TGTGCCAGCCGCCCCACAGGACCCATCTACAATGAGCAGTTCTTC. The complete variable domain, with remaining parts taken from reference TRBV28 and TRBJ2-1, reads DVKVTQSSRYLVKRTGEKVFLECVQDMDHENMFWYRQDPGLGLRLIYFSYDVKMKEKGDIPEGYSVSREKKERFSLILESASTNQTSMYLCASRPTGPIYNEQFFGPGTRLTVL.

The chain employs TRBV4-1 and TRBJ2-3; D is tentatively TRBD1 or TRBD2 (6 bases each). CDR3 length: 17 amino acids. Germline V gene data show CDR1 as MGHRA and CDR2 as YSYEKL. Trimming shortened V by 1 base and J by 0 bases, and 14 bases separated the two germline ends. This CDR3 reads CASSQGPSGASTDTQYF. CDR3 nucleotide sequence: TGCGCCAGCAGCCAAGGGCCCTCGGGGGCCAGCACAGATACGCAGTATTTT.

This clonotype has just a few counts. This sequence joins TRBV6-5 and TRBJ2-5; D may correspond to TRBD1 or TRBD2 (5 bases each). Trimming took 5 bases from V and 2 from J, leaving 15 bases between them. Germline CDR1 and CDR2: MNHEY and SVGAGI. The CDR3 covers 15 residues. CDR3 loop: CASSRFGDLQETQYF. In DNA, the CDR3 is TGTGCCAGCAGTCGGTTTGGGGACCTACAAGAGACCCAGTACTTC.

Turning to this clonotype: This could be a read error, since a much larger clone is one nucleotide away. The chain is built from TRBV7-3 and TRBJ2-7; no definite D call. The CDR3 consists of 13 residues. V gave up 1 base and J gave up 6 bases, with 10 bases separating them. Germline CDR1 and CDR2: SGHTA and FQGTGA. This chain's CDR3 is CASSLMSTREQYF. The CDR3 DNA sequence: TGTGCCAGCAGCTTAATGTCTACCCGCGAGCAGTACTTC.

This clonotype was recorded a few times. The CDR3 here is CASGKREGGTGELFF. DNA for the CDR3: TGTGCCAGCGGCAAGAGGGAGGGTGGGACCGGGGAGCTGTTTTTT. This chain joins TRBV7-8 and TRBJ2-2; TRBD2 agrees at 7 bases. The CDR3 spans 15 residues. Germline CDR1 and CDR2: SGHVS and FQNEAQ. V lost 8 bases, J lost 5 bases, and 11 bases stayed unmatched.

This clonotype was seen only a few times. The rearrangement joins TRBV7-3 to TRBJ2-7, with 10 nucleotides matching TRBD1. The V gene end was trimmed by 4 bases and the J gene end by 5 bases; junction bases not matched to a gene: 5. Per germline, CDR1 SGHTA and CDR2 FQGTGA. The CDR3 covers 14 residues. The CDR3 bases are TGTGCCAGCAGCTCGACAGGGGGCTCAGACGAGCAGTACTTC. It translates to CASSSTGGSDEQYF.

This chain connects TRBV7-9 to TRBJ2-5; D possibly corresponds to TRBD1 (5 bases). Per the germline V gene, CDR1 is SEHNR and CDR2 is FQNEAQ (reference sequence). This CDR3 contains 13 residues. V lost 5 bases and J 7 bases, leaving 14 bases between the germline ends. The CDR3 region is CASSPDSPRTQYF. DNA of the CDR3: TGTGCCAGCAGCCCCGACAGCCCAAGGACCCAGTACTTC.

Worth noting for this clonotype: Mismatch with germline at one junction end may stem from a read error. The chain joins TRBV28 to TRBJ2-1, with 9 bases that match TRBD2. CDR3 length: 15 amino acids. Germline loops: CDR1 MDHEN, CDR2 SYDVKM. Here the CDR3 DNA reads TGTGCCAGCAGTCCGCGATATCATACTAGCGGGTCCCCCTTATTC. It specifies CASSPRYHTSGSPLF.

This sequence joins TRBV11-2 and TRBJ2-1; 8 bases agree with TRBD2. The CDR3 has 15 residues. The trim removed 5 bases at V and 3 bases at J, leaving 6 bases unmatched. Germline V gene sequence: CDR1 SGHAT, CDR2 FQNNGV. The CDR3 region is CASSMSGGGYNEQFF. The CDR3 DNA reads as TGTGCCAGCAGCATGAGCGGGGGAGGCTACAATGAGCAGTTCTTC.

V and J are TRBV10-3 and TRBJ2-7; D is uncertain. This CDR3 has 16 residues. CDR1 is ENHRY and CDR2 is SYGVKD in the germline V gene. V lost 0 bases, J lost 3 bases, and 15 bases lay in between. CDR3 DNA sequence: TGTGCCATCAGTGAGTCTGTAAACTGGATCTACTACGAGCAGTACTTC. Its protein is CAISESVNWIYYEQYF.

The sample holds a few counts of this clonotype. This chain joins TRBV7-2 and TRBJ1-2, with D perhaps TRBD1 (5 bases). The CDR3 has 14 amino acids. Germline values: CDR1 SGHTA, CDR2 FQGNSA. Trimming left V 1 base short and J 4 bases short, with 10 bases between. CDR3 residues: CASSLVPGPYGYTF. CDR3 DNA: TGTGCCAGCAGCTTAGTGCCAGGGCCCTATGGCTACACCTTC.

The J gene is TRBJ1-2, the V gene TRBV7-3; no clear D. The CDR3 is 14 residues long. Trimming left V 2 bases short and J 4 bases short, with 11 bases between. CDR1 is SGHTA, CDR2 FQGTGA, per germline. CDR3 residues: CASSLYPDLYGYTF. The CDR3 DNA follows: TGTGCCAGCAGCTTATACCCAGATCTCTATGGCTACACCTTC. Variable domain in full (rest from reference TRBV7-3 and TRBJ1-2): GAGVSQTPSNKVTEKGKYVELRCDPISGHTALYWYRQSLGQGPEFLIYFQGTGAADDSGLPNDRFFAVRPEGSVSTLKIQRTERGDSAVYLCASSLYPDLYGYTFGSGTRLTVV.